This T cell receptor beta chain appears in the sequencing data of a study of CD8+CD57+ T cells in acquired aplastic anemia. A remark on this clonotype: The antigen remains unidentified.

Study-wide results and caveats: Levels of CD8+ Simpson's diversity were not significantly distinct in patients versus controls.

V was pared by 11 bases and J by 5 bases, with 25 bases between. The CDR3 contains 16 residues. Germline values: CDR1 ENHRY, CDR2 SYGVKD. Genomic DNA, the template, was used for profiling of the TCR beta VDJ and CDR3. TCRdb fed the reads into MiXCR, producing one record per CDR3 protein. The table has 150,000 or so distinct CDR3 sequences, around 60% seen once. The chain has TRBV10-3 and TRBJ2-1; tentative D call: TRBD2 (8 bases). The sample taken for sequencing was sorted CD4+, CD8+, or CD8+CD57+ T cells (not recorded which) from PBMCs. The TCR was taken from a human donor in good health. The CDR3 spells CAFSTGTSDHHNEQFF. CDR3 nucleotides: TGTGCCTTCTCGACAGGGACTAGTGATCACCACAATGAGCAGTTCTTC.